Below, 28 T cell receptor beta chains from the same sample are listed, as sequenced in a study of a mutant IDH1 vaccine in newly diagnosed glioma. TCRdb's table, derived via immunoSEQ multiplex PCR, lists solely in-frame clones and lacks some. Among fewer than 20,000 clones, more than 65% were seen once, and the ten largest hold 8% to 10%. Time point described: baseline, week 1 (first vaccination visit). Treatment denoted: pre-vaccination baseline after standard-of-care therapy. The sequencing here drew on PBMCs, taken from a glioma patient treated with radiotherapy, temozolomide or both. These receptors were obtained from a man aged 35 to 55 with glioma.

The V and J genes are TRBV6-1 and TRBJ2-7, with a tentative D call TRBD2 (6 bases). The CDR3 has 14 amino acids. CDR1 and CDR2 from the germline V gene are MNHNS and SASEGT. Trimming removed 0 bases from V and 2 bases from J, with 8 bases in between. As DNA, the CDR3 is TGTGCCAGCAGTGAAGCTGGAGGGGCCTACGAGCAGTACGTC. The encoded protein is CASSEAGGAYEQYV.

The CDR3 reads CASHPGGGSQETQYF. The CDR3 DNA follows: TGCGCCAGCCACCCGGGGGGGGGATCCCAAGAGACCCAGTACTTC. The chain links TRBV5-1 to TRBJ2-5, with 8 bases lining up with TRBD2. CDR1 is SGHRS and CDR2 is YFSETQ in the germline V gene. V gave up 7 bases and J gave up 1 base; unmatched junction bases: 9. This CDR3 is 15 amino acids long.

The chain is built from TRBV29-1 and TRBJ2-1; a weak D match, TRBD2 (6 bases). The CDR3 covers 16 residues. V was cut by 3 bases and J by 2 bases, with 17 bases left in between. Germline-derived CDR1 and CDR2 are SQVTM and ANQGSEA. The CDR3 DNA sequence: TGCAGCGTTGACCTGGTCGGGACTGGGACCTACAATGAGCAGTTCTTC. The encoded protein is CSVDLVGTGTYNEQFF.

This chain links TRBV5-1 with TRBJ2-1; 8 bases fit TRBD2. The CDR3 has 14 amino acids. The V gene's germline CDR1 is SGHRS and CDR2 YFSETQ. The V gene end was trimmed by 0 bases and the J gene end by 9 bases; junction bases not matched to a gene: 5. CDR3 protein: CASSLEREFGEQFF. For the CDR3, the DNA is TGCGCCAGCAGCTTGGAGCGGGAGTTCGGTGAGCAGTTCTTC. Complete variable domain (other parts from reference TRBV5-1 and TRBJ2-1): KAGVTQTPRYLIKTRGQQVTLSCSPISGHRSVSWYQQTPGQGLQFLFEYFSETQRNKGNFPGRFSGRQFSNSRSEMNVSTLELGDSALYLCASSLEREFGEQFFGPGTRLTVL.

This clone was picked up one time. The CDR3 sequence is CASSLAREAGGYTF. As DNA, the CDR3 is TGTGCCAGCAGCTTGGCCCGTGAGGCGGGAGGCTACACCTTC. The gene calls are TRBV5-8 and TRBJ1-2; the D is unclear. Germline V gene data show CDR1 as SGHTS and CDR2 as YDEGEE. V was clipped by 0 bases and J by 8 bases, with 14 bases between them. The CDR3 has 14 amino acids. The variable domain in full, completed from reference TRBV5-8 and TRBJ1-2, reads EAGVTQSPTHLIKTRGQQATLRCSPISGHTSVYWYQQALGLGLQFLLWYDEGEERNRGNFPPRFSGRQFPNYSSELNVNALELEDSALYLCASSLAREAGGYTFGSGTRLTVV.

V gene TRBV11-2 combines with J gene TRBJ1-2; perhaps TRBD1 as D (5 bases). This CDR3 has 13 residues. Germline V gives CDR1 SGHAT, CDR2 FQNNGV. Trimming removed 5 bases from V and 3 bases from J, with 10 bases in between. CDR3 coding DNA: TGTGCCAGCAGCCCGAGGGGCTACTATGGCTACACCTTC. Amino acids: CASSPRGYYGYTF.

This chain uses TRBV4-1 with TRBJ2-1, with 15 bases lining up with TRBD2. Germline CDR1 is MGHRA and CDR2 is YSYEKL. The CDR3 spans 17 residues. The junction had 8 bases not matched to a gene; V was cut back by 2 bases and J by 9 bases. The CDR3 spells CASSQTGTSGRFGEQFF. The CDR3 coding sequence is TGCGCCAGCAGCCAAACCGGGACTAGCGGGAGGTTTGGTGAGCAGTTCTTC.

Only one count was recorded for this clone. The chain has TRBV7-8 and TRBJ1-2; TRBD1 aligns across 10 bases. Germline CDR1 and CDR2: SGHVS and FQNEAQ. The CDR3 sequence is 14 residues long. Trimming took 5 bases from V and 7 from J; bases not matched to a gene: 7. CDR3 in amino acids: CASSRDRGSGGYTF. CDR3 DNA: TGTGCCAGCAGCAGGGACAGGGGATCGGGTGGCTACACCTTC.

The J gene is TRBJ2-7, the V gene TRBV9, with 11 bases lining up with TRBD2. Germline-derived CDR1 and CDR2 are SGDLS and YYNGEE. The CDR3 has 15 residues. The J segment lost 4 bases and the V segment lost 4 bases, leaving 7 bases of the junction unmatched. CDR3 region: CASSLTSGMGYEQYF. The CDR3 DNA sequence: TGTGCCAGCAGCCTGACTAGCGGGATGGGATACGAGCAGTACTTC.

V usage is TRBV9 and J usage is TRBJ2-5, with 9 bases lining up with TRBD1. The germline gives CDR1 SGDLS, CDR2 YYNGEE. V lost 0 bases to trimming and J lost 5 bases; unmatched junction nucleotides: 8. This CDR3 region has 16 residues. DNA for the CDR3: TGTGCCAGCAGCGTAGGGACAGGGGCGGGTAGGGAGACCCAGTACTTC. Amino acids: CASSVGTGAGRETQYF.

V usage is TRBV12-5 and J usage is TRBJ2-1; 12 bases align to TRBD2. The CDR3 sequence is 16 residues long. J lost 5 bases, V lost 2 bases, and 4 bases had no gene match. Germline CDR1 reads LGHNT; CDR2 reads FRNRAP. CDR3: CASGLTRLAGDNEQFF. The CDR3 region has the DNA TGTGCTAGTGGTTTGACCCGACTAGCGGGAGACAATGAGCAGTTCTTC.

The gene calls are TRBV11-2 and TRBJ2-1; D uncertain. Trimming removed 5 bases at V and 5 bases at J, with 7 bases between. Looked up from germline, CDR1 is SGHAT and CDR2 is FQNNGV. The CDR3 contains 12 residues. For the CDR3, the DNA is TGTGCCAGCAGCCTCCTCAACAATGAGCAGTTCTTC. Its translation: CASSLLNNEQFF.

V usage is TRBV4-3 and J usage is TRBJ2-1; D ambiguous. The V gene lost 1 base and the J gene lost 4 bases, with 5 bases spanning the gap. Looked up from germline, CDR1 is LGHNA and CDR2 is YSLEER. The CDR3 is 13 amino acids. CDR3 coding DNA: TGCGCCAGCAGCCAAGGGGCGTACAATGAGCAGTTCTTC. Protein: CASSQGAYNEQFF.

The chain joins TRBV7-9 to TRBJ2-2, with D maybe TRBD1 (6 bases). This CDR3 contains 15 residues. Per germline, CDR1 SEHNR and CDR2 FQNEAQ (reference sequence). Trimming left V 1 base short and J 7 bases short, with 13 bases between. CDR3 loop: CASSLGSGADGELFF. Written as DNA, the CDR3 is TGTGCCAGCAGCTTAGGGTCAGGGGCCGACGGGGAGCTGTTTTTT.

A single count supports this clone. The chain has TRBV6-5 and TRBJ1-2; maybe TRBD1 (5 bases). The germline CDR1 and CDR2 sequences are MNHEY and SVGAGI. V was cut by 5 bases and J by 8 bases, with 21 bases left in between. The CDR3 spans 15 residues. For the CDR3, the DNA is TGTGCCAGCAGTCGCGAGACAGTAGGGCAAAGGGGCTACACCTTC. Translated, it gives CASSRETVGQRGYTF.

This chain links TRBV19 with TRBJ1-2, with D possibly matching TRBD1 (6 bases). The length of the CDR3 is 15 residues. Trimming took 4 bases from V and 2 from J, leaving 14 bases between them. The germline CDR1 and CDR2 sequences are LNHDA and SQIVND (reference sequence). The CDR3 bases are TGTGCCAGTAGTACCACAGGGCGGCCCAACTATGGCTACACCTTC. Translated: CASSTTGRPNYGYTF.

This chain uses TRBV10-1 with TRBJ1-1; D ambiguous. Per the germline V gene, CDR1 is WNHNN and CDR2 is SYGVQD (reference sequence). Trimming took off 7 bases at V and 0 bases at J, with 9 bases between the two ends. CDR3 length equals 13 residues. CDR3 sequence reads: CASMGNLNTEAFF. As DNA, the CDR3 is TGCGCCAGCATGGGAAACTTGAACACTGAAGCTTTCTTT.

To note about this clone: A read error may account for a junction end that differs from germline. This chain connects TRBV11-3 to TRBJ2-1; no definite D call. The germline V gene encodes CDR1 SGHNT and CDR2 YENEEA. This CDR3 is built from 20 residues. The CDR3 nucleotides read TGTGCCAGCACCTTAGGTACGCCCTATATGACCCCAAAGAATTACAATGAGCAGTTCTTC. Translation: CASTLGTPYMTPKNYNEQFF.

The chain combines TRBV7-8 with TRBJ2-3, with 9 nucleotides matching TRBD2. CDR1 is SGHVS, CDR2 FQNEAQ, per germline. V shed 5 bases and J 0 bases; nucleotides not matched to a gene: 12. The CDR3 has 18 residues. This CDR3 reads CASSPKGAGGDSTDTQYF. The CDR3 coding sequence is TGTGCCAGCAGCCCTAAGGGCGCGGGAGGGGATAGCACAGATACGCAGTATTTT.

A few counts support this clone. V and J are TRBV10-2 and TRBJ2-5, with TRBD1 matching over 12 bases. The DNA end is more similar to TRBJ2-7, so the J call may be wrong. CDR1 WSHSY and CDR2 SAAADI come from the germline V gene. This CDR3 is 15 amino acids long. Here the CDR3 DNA reads TGCGCCAGCAGACCCCGGGACAGGGGGCCCTACGAGCAGTACTTC. This translates into CASRPRDRGPYEQYF.

This clone was seen once. The rearrangement joins TRBV4-1 to TRBJ2-7, with 11 bases matching TRBD2. The CDR3 length is 15 residues. The germline CDR1 and CDR2 sequences are MGHRA and YSYEKL. V was clipped by 3 bases and J by 2 bases; unmatched bases: 3. Here the CDR3 reads CASSQTSGETYEQYF. CDR3 DNA: TGCGCCAGCAGCCAGACTAGCGGGGAAACCTACGAGCAGTACTTC.

This clone showed up just a few times. The V gene is TRBV7-2, the J gene TRBJ1-2; maybe TRBD1 (6 bases). This CDR3 comprises 13 residues. CDR1 is SGHTA, CDR2 FQGNSA, per germline. Trimming stripped 2 bases from V and 6 bases from J, with 10 bases between. The CDR3 is CASSLREGDGYTF. The CDR3 DNA sequence: TGTGCCAGCAGCTTAAGGGAGGGGGATGGCTACACCTTC.

The chain couples TRBV7-7 to TRBJ2-5; 11 bases are a match to TRBD2. The CDR3 runs 15 residues. Germline V lookup: CDR1 SSHAT, CDR2 FNYEAQ (reference sequence). With V trimmed by 1 base and J by 7 bases, 5 bases remained unmatched. As DNA, the CDR3 is TGTGCCAGCAGCTTAGGTAGCGGGAGGGCCGGGACCCAGTACTTC. It yields the protein CASSLGSGRAGTQYF.

The chain uses TRBV11-2 and TRBJ1-2; 7 bases are shared with TRBD1. V was pared by 3 bases and J by 5 bases, with 9 bases of the junction left unmatched. Per the germline V gene, CDR1 is SGHAT and CDR2 is FQNNGV. The CDR3 has 15 residues. The CDR3 here is CASSFESGGRYGYTF. DNA of the CDR3: TGTGCCAGCAGCTTTGAGTCAGGGGGACGGTATGGCTACACCTTC.

The gene calls are TRBV6-6 and TRBJ2-7; 7 bases match TRBD1. V lost 2 bases, J lost 6 bases, and 7 bases stayed unmatched. Germline values: CDR1 MNHNY, CDR2 SVGAGI (reference sequence). The CDR3 spans 14 residues. CDR3 sequence: CASSYGQDNTEQYF. CDR3 bases: TGTGCCAGCAGTTACGGACAGGATAATACCGAGCAGTACTTC.

The genes are TRBV27 and TRBJ2-2; the match to TRBD1 covers 11 bases. V lost 3 bases to trimming and J lost 7 bases; unmatched junction nucleotides: 7. Looked up from germline, CDR1 is MNHEY and CDR2 is SMNVEV (reference sequence). CDR3 length: 16 residues. The CDR3 region has the DNA TGTGCCAGCAGTTTTTCGGGACAGGGGGTCGGCGGGGAGCTGTTTTTT. It is translated as CASSFSGQGVGGELFF.

The chain combines TRBV29-1 with TRBJ1-1; 9 nucleotides line up with TRBD1. This CDR3 comprises 13 residues. In germline, CDR1 is SQVTM, CDR2 ANQGSEA. The V gene end was trimmed by 5 bases and the J gene end by 5 bases; junction bases not matched to a gene: 6. CDR3 DNA sequence: TGCAGCGTTTGGAGACAGGGGGATACTGAAGCTTTCTTT. It yields the protein CSVWRQGDTEAFF.

This clone was seen only once. The chain employs TRBV2 and TRBJ2-3; D is perhaps TRBD2 (6 bases). The CDR3 totals 14 residues. Trimming cost V 4 bases and J 2 bases, with 10 bases left between them. Germline V gives CDR1 SNHLY, CDR2 FYNNEI. The CDR3 DNA sequence: TGTGCCAGCAGTGGGGCGGGAACCACAGATACGCAGTATTTT. This encodes CASSGAGTTDTQYF.